One and the same sample provided the 32 T cell receptor beta chains below, sequenced in a study of T cell responses to AZD1222 COVID-19 vaccine. The repertoire was sequenced with immunoSEQ multiplex PCR; TCRdb's copy has only in-frame clones and lacks some. Altogether some 88,000 clones are present, about 91% being singletons, with the ten largest covering roughly 5.4%. The material sequenced was peripheral blood, taken on day 0 of AZD1222 vaccination. Receptors originate from an adult in good health.

The chain joins TRBV7-3 to TRBJ2-7; 7 positions match TRBD1. Losses at the gene ends were 5 bases for V and 3 bases for J; bases not matched to a gene: 13. Germline V gives CDR1 SGHTA, CDR2 FQGTGA. The length of the CDR3 is 16 residues. CDR3 bases: TGTGCCAGCAGCCGCTCACAGGGGAGCAGCGACTACGAGCAGTACTTC. This sequence encodes CASSRSQGSSDYEQYF.

The chain has TRBV7-2 and TRBJ1-5; the D gene is possibly TRBD1 (5 bases). Germline values: CDR1 SGHTA, CDR2 FQGNSA. This CDR3 comprises 13 residues. Trimming pared 4 bases from V and 6 bases from J, leaving 10 bases between. CDR3 nucleotides: TGTGCCAGCAGCTCTGCGGGGGGTCAGCCCCAGCATTTT. Translation gives CASSSAGGQPQHF.

V and J are TRBV20-1 and TRBJ1-5; D unresolved. Trimming shortened V by 3 bases and J by 0 bases, and 6 bases separated the two germline ends. The CDR3 totals 13 residues. The germline V gene encodes CDR1 DFQATT and CDR2 SNEGSKA (reference sequence). CDR3 sequence (DNA): TGCAGTGCTAGTCTCAGTAGCAATCAGCCCCAGCATTTT. Translated, it gives CSASLSSNQPQHF.

The chain carries TRBV5-1 and TRBJ1-1; D is possibly TRBD1 (5 bases). The CDR3 contains 14 residues. Trimming pared 4 bases from V and 1 base from J, leaving 11 bases between. Germline V gene sequence: CDR1 SGHRS, CDR2 YFSETQ. The CDR3 region has the DNA TGCGCCAGCAGCCGAGGGGACGGGAACACTGAAGCTTTCTTT. It encodes CASSRGDGNTEAFF.

The CDR3 bases are TGTGCCAGCTCACCAACACAGGGTACGGACACTGAAGCTTTCTTT. It translates to CASSPTQGTDTEAFF. The V call is TRBV18, the J call TRBJ1-1, with TRBD1 as a possible D gene (6 bases). The CDR3 consists of 15 residues. V shed 2 bases and J shed 3 bases, with 13 bases lying between them. Germline V lookup: CDR1 KGHSH, CDR2 LQKENI.

This rearrangement joins TRBV7-2 to TRBJ1-6; D is uncertain. The V end lost 4 bases, the J end lost 7 bases, and 14 bases lay between the germline ends. The CDR3 covers 15 residues. CDR1 SGHTA and CDR2 FQGNSA come from the germline V gene. The CDR3: CASSSREVRNSPLHF. In DNA form, the CDR3 reads TGTGCCAGCAGCTCCCGGGAGGTGAGGAATTCACCCCTCCACTTT.

The chain has TRBV5-5 and TRBJ2-7; D gene unclear. CDR1 and CDR2 (germline): SGHKS, YYEKEE (reference sequence). This CDR3 has 15 residues. V lost 2 bases and J 5 bases, leaving 17 bases between the germline ends. The CDR3 loop reads CASSFPSNSLHEQYF. Here the CDR3 DNA reads TGTGCCAGCAGCTTTCCCAGTAATAGTCTCCACGAGCAGTACTTC. Full variable domain (remainder filled in from reference TRBV5-5 and TRBJ2-7): DAGVTQSPTHLIKTRGQQVTLRCSPISGHKSVSWYQQVLGQGPQFIFQYYEKEERGRGNFPDRFSARQFPNYSSELNVNALLLGDSALYLCASSFPSNSLHEQYFGPGTRLTVT.

This chain connects TRBV5-1 to TRBJ1-1; tentatively, D is TRBD1 (6 bases). Trimming removed 4 bases from V and 0 bases from J, with 10 bases in between. The CDR3 covers 14 residues. Germline V gene data show CDR1 as SGHRS and CDR2 as YFSETQ. In DNA form, the CDR3 reads TGCGCCAGCAGCACGACAGGATTGAACACTGAAGCTTTCTTT. Amino acid sequence: CASSTTGLNTEAFF.

The rearrangement uses TRBV19 and TRBJ1-3; D call uncertain. The V end lost 2 bases, the J end lost 2 bases, and 10 bases lay between the germline ends. This CDR3 has 15 amino acids. CDR1 and CDR2 from the germline V gene are LNHDA and SQIVND (reference sequence). The DNA of the CDR3 is TGTGCCAGTAGTATAAGCAGGCTGCCTGGAAACACCATATATTTT. Its protein product is CASSISRLPGNTIYF.

V and J are TRBV28 and TRBJ1-5, with 7 positions matching TRBD1. CDR1 is MDHEN and CDR2 is SYDVKM in the germline V gene. V lost 3 bases to trimming and J lost 11 bases; unmatched junction nucleotides: 13. The CDR3 spans 15 residues. The CDR3 protein is CASSLSRQGPRAQHF. In nucleotides, the CDR3 is TGTGCCAGCAGTTTGTCTAGACAGGGCCCAAGGGCCCAGCATTTT.

The chain carries TRBV6-5 and TRBJ1-2; D unresolved. The CDR3 length is 13 residues. Germline CDR1 MNHEY, CDR2 SVGAGI. Deletions cut 6 bases from V and 3 bases from J, with 11 bases between. The DNA of the CDR3 is TGTGCCAGCAGCCTGGAGGGAGACTATGGCTACACCTTC. Translated: CASSLEGDYGYTF.

The chain couples TRBV18 to TRBJ2-3; possible D gene TRBD2, 6 bases. V lost 5 bases to trimming and J lost 6 bases, with 18 bases between them. CDR3 length: 15 amino acids. Germline V lookup: CDR1 KGHSH, CDR2 LQKENI. The CDR3, as DNA: TGTGCCAGCTCAGCCCTCCTAGCGACGGGCGATACGCAGTATTTT. It is translated as CASSALLATGDTQYF. The full variable domain, completed using reference TRBV18 and TRBJ2-3, is NAGVMQNPRHLVRRRGQEARLRCSPMKGHSHVYWYRQLPEEGLKFMVYLQKENIIDESGMPKERFSAEFPKEGPSILRIQQVVRGDSAAYFCASSALLATGDTQYFGPGTRLTVL.

The chain joins TRBV28 to TRBJ2-7, with 8 bases identical to TRBD1. CDR1 and CDR2 (germline): MDHEN, SYDVKM. CDR3 length equals 15 residues. The J segment lost 4 bases and the V segment lost 5 bases, leaving 10 bases of the junction unmatched. DNA of the CDR3: TGTGCCAGCAGTCCCCCGGGACAGGCCTTTTACGAGCAGTACTTC. Amino acids: CASSPPGQAFYEQYF.

This chain uses TRBV5-1 with TRBJ2-3; 13 bases map to TRBD2. The CDR3 is 18 amino acids. With V trimmed by 2 bases and J by 0 bases, 6 bases remained unmatched. The germline V gene has CDR1 SGHRS and CDR2 YFSETQ. The CDR3 bases are TGCGCCAGCAGCTTCCGAACTAGCGGGAGGGCCAGCACAGATACGCAGTATTTT. It translates to CASSFRTSGRASTDTQYF.

The V call is TRBV3-1 (or the pseudogene TRBV3-2), the J call TRBJ2-2, with 8 nucleotides matching TRBD1. V was pared by 4 bases and J by 6 bases, with 7 bases of the junction left unmatched. The CDR3 is 15 residues long. Germline assignment: CDR1 LGHDT and CDR2 YNNKEL (reference sequence). The CDR3 loop reads CASSLGQGESGELFF. The DNA of the CDR3 is TGTGCCAGCAGCCTAGGACAGGGAGAATCCGGGGAGCTGTTTTTT.

The rearrangement links TRBV5-1 to TRBJ2-3; 13 nucleotides align to TRBD2. This CDR3 is 15 amino acids long. Germline V gives CDR1 SGHRS, CDR2 YFSETQ. Losses at the gene ends were 4 bases for V and 6 bases for J; bases not matched to a gene: 5. The CDR3 coding sequence is TGCGCCAGCAGCGCCGGGACTAGCGGGATGGATACGCAGTATTTT. This gives the protein CASSAGTSGMDTQYF.

V and J are TRBV5-8 and TRBJ2-2; D is unresolved. Germline lookup yields CDR1 SGHTS and CDR2 YDEGEE. The CDR3 is 15 residues long. Trimming took 4 bases from V and 5 from J, leaving 15 bases between them. CDR3 sequence (DNA): TGTGCCAGCAGCATTCAGCATACACCGACCGGGGAGCTGTTTTTT. Translation gives CASSIQHTPTGELFF.

The chain employs TRBV6-1 and TRBJ2-3; D unclear. V lost 5 bases to trimming and J lost 6 bases, with 9 bases between them. Germline lookup yields CDR1 MNHNS and CDR2 SASEGT. CDR3 length: 12 residues. The CDR3 nucleotides read TGTGCCAGCAGTCCGCCCGGGGATACGCAGTATTTT. Translation gives CASSPPGDTQYF.

The V gene is TRBV9, the J gene TRBJ2-2; 10 bases are shared with TRBD2. V was pared by 0 bases and J by 5 bases, with 4 bases of the junction left unmatched. Germline V gene lookup returns CDR1 SGDLS and CDR2 YYNGEE. The CDR3 covers 16 residues. CDR3 residues: CASSVASGRSTGELFF. CDR3 nucleotide sequence: TGTGCCAGCAGCGTAGCTAGCGGGAGATCTACCGGGGAGCTGTTTTTT.

This chain's CDR3 is CASSIQGAVYEQYF. CDR3 bases: TGTGCCAGTAGTATTCAGGGGGCAGTATACGAGCAGTACTTC. This chain links TRBV19 with TRBJ2-7; 8 bases fit TRBD1. Looked up from germline, CDR1 is LNHDA and CDR2 is SQIVND (reference sequence). J lost 4 bases, V lost 3 bases, and 5 bases had no gene match. The CDR3 sequence is 14 residues long.

This clone was recorded only once. The rearrangement joins TRBV5-8 to TRBJ1-5; possible D gene TRBD1, 5 bases. Germline loops: CDR1 SGHTS, CDR2 YDEGEE. This CDR3 region has 13 residues. Trimming removed 1 base at V and 5 bases at J, with 7 bases between. CDR3 residues: CASSLTRDQPQHF. The CDR3 DNA follows: TGTGCCAGCAGCTTGACCAGGGATCAGCCCCAGCATTTT.

The chain recombines TRBV7-8 with TRBJ2-7, with unresolved D. Germline assignment: CDR1 SGHVS and CDR2 FQNEAQ. The CDR3 extends over 15 amino acids. V shed 5 bases and J shed 2 bases, with 16 bases lying between them. CDR3 sequence: CASSRIGAATYEQYF. CDR3 DNA: TGTGCCAGCAGCCGCATAGGCGCTGCTACCTACGAGCAGTACTTC.

J is TRBJ1-5 and V is TRBV28, with D possibly TRBD1 on 6 matching bases. The CDR3 totals 15 residues. V was shortened by 3 bases and J by 3 bases, with 12 bases between the two germline ends. The V gene's germline CDR1 is MDHEN and CDR2 SYDVKM. Here the CDR3 reads CASSFGQIINQPQHF. The CDR3 region has the DNA TGTGCCAGCAGTTTTGGACAGATAATCAATCAGCCCCAGCATTTT.

This clone was detected only a few times. The gene calls are TRBV5-8 and TRBJ2-1, with D possibly matching TRBD2 (6 bases). V was cut by 1 base and J by 12 bases, with 14 bases left in between. Germline V gene lookup returns CDR1 SGHTS and CDR2 YDEGEE. The CDR3 sequence is 13 residues long. The CDR3 reads CASSLYYQGGQFF. CDR3 in DNA: TGTGCCAGCAGCTTGTATTATCAGGGAGGGCAGTTCTTC.

The chain has TRBV4-2 and TRBJ1-2; D call uncertain. V lost 0 bases to trimming and J lost 6 bases, with 14 bases between them. There are 15 residues in the CDR3. Germline V gene lookup returns CDR1 LGHNA and CDR2 YNFKEQ. The CDR3 sequence is CASSQDQGMGNGYTF. Written as DNA, the CDR3 is TGTGCCAGCAGCCAAGATCAAGGGATGGGGAATGGCTACACCTTC.

The chain employs TRBV30 and TRBJ1-2; no firm D call. CDR1 is GTSNPN, CDR2 SVGIG, per germline (reference sequence). V was cut by 1 base and J by 5 bases, with 20 bases left in between. There are 16 residues in the CDR3. CDR3: CAWSASLLGMGYGYTF. The CDR3, as DNA: TGTGCCTGGAGTGCCTCACTTCTGGGGATGGGGTATGGCTACACCTTC.

The CDR3 DNA sequence: TGTGCCACCAGCACCGGACAGAGCTCCTACAATGAGCAGTTCTTC. Translating it yields CATSTGQSSYNEQFF. The chain has TRBV15 and TRBJ2-1; D might be TRBD1 (6 bases). Germline values: CDR1 LNHNV, CDR2 YYDKDF (reference sequence). The V end lost 4 bases, the J end lost 0 bases, and 10 bases lay between the germline ends. This CDR3 contains 15 residues.

This clone was counted only a few times. This sequence joins TRBV6-2 or TRBV6-3 and TRBJ2-1; D is perhaps TRBD1 or TRBD2 (5 bases each). The CDR3 runs to 13 residues. Trimming pared 6 bases from V and 10 bases from J, leaving 16 bases between. CDR1 MNHEY and CDR2 SVGEGT come from the germline V gene. CDR3 nucleotide sequence: TGTGCCAGCAGCCTTATAGGTGAGGGGGAGCAGTTCTTC. Amino acids: CASSLIGEGEQFF.

The chain links TRBV5-5 to TRBJ1-4; 10 bases match TRBD1. J gave up 8 bases and V 0 bases, and 7 bases lay outside the gene matches. The CDR3 covers 16 residues. The germline CDR1 and CDR2 sequences are SGHKS and YYEKEE (reference sequence). This CDR3 is CASSLDGDRGREKLFF. CDR3 bases: TGTGCCAGCAGCTTGGACGGAGACAGGGGGCGCGAAAAACTGTTTTTT.

The rearrangement joins TRBV7-2 to TRBJ2-5; D is unclear. This CDR3 has 11 residues. V lost 5 bases and J lost 7, with 8 bases in between. Germline CDR1 SGHTA, CDR2 FQGNSA. The DNA of the CDR3 is TGTGCCAGCAGCCAAGGGCTGACCCAGTACTTC. It codes for CASSQGLTQYF.

The chain uses TRBV5-4 and TRBJ1-2; D not certain. CDR1 is SGHNT and CDR2 is YYREEE in the germline V gene (reference sequence). V was pared by 1 base and J by 8 bases, with 9 bases between. The CDR3 sequence is 12 residues long. CDR3 in amino acids: CASSLPGGGYTF. Here the CDR3 DNA reads TGTGCCAGCAGCTTGCCGGGTGGAGGCTACACCTTC.

V usage is TRBV5-6 and J usage is TRBJ1-5; D gene uncertain. Trimming removed 2 bases from V and 1 base from J, with 1 base in between. Germline V gene data show CDR1 as SGHDT and CDR2 as YYEEEE. There are 12 residues in the CDR3. CDR3 DNA: TGTGCCAGCAGCTTCAGCAATCAGCCCCAGCATTTT. Residues: CASSFSNQPQHF.